One and the same sample provided the 14 T cell receptor beta chains below, sequenced in a study of T-cell memory formation after mild COVID-19 (dated by TCRdb to the early 2020s). The library was built by means of 5' RACE. The listed sequencing device is Illumina NovaSeq 6000. Starting from the raw public reads, TCRdb applied fastp trimming at Q25, assembled clones with MiXCR and retained in-frame beta chains. A single entry per CDR3 protein holds the most common genes and DNA from its merged rows. The sample data list about 180,000 distinct CDR3 sequences, and 18% of these were observed just once. The ten largest clones add up to roughly 3.9% of the sample. Material for sequencing was PBMCs or a T cell subset sorted from them (not recorded which). Receptors originate from a man between 18 and 29 years old who had mild COVID-19 (a few samples of this study predate the infection). The sample titles of this study are shuffled in the database, so cell type and time point are left out; the donor was told from shared clones.

This clonotype was found a few times. The V and J genes are TRBV6-5 and TRBJ1-5, with TRBD1 identical over 9 bases. The ends lost 7 bases at V and 6 bases at J; junction bases unmatched: 13. Germline V gives CDR1 MNHEY, CDR2 SVGAGI. The CDR3 has 16 residues. CDR3 sequence reads: CASNPSQGQGTQPQHF. In DNA, the CDR3 is TGTGCCAGCAACCCTAGTCAGGGACAGGGCACTCAGCCCCAGCATTTT.

The chain uses TRBV29-1 and TRBJ2-2; unclear D gene. The CDR3 is 13 amino acids. Trimming cost V 7 bases and J 4 bases, with 13 bases left between them. Germline CDR1 and CDR2: SQVTM and ANQGSEA. The CDR3 nucleotides are TGCAGCGCCAACACAGTTTTCACCGGGGAGCTGTTTTTT. Translated, it gives CSANTVFTGELFF.

This clonotype was found a few times. V usage is TRBV7-2 and J usage is TRBJ1-1; 7 positions match TRBD1. The V and J ends lost 5 bases and 0 bases, in that order; junction bases with no gene match: 6. CDR1 and CDR2 (germline): SGHTA, FQGNSA. This CDR3 has 15 amino acids. The CDR3 loop is CASSLQGGMNTEAFF. The CDR3, as DNA: TGTGCCAGCAGCCTTCAGGGGGGAATGAACACTGAAGCTTTCTTT.

There are a few counts of this clonotype. The CDR3, as DNA: TGCAGCGTTGACCAGGGGAACACCGGGGAGCTGTTTTTT. The encoded protein is CSVDQGNTGELFF. The rearrangement links TRBV29-1 to TRBJ2-2, with D perhaps TRBD1 (5 bases). CDR1 SQVTM and CDR2 ANQGSEA come from the germline V gene. CDR3 length equals 13 residues. The germline V and J ends were trimmed by 3 bases and 1 base, with 6 bases remaining between them.

This clonotype showed up just a few times. The chain employs TRBV5-5 and TRBJ2-4, with D possibly TRBD1 on 6 matching bases. V dropped 2 bases and J dropped 3 bases, with 9 bases sitting between them. Germline V lookup: CDR1 SGHKS, CDR2 YYEKEE (reference sequence). This CDR3 comprises 14 residues. CDR3 nucleotide sequence: TGTGCCAGCAGCTTCGGACAGCTCAAAAACATTCAGTACTTC. Translating it yields CASSFGQLKNIQYF.

The V call is TRBV24-1, the J call TRBJ1-1, with D possibly TRBD1 on 5 matching bases. With 5 bases removed from V and 4 bases from J, the gap between germline ends came to 19 bases. Germline CDR1 and CDR2: KGHDR and SFDVKD. The CDR3 sequence is 16 residues long. The CDR3 spells CATSVRGGGAGTEAFF. CDR3 bases: TGTGCCACCAGTGTCCGGGGGGGAGGGGCCGGCACTGAAGCTTTCTTT.

The V call is TRBV10-3, the J call TRBJ2-2, with 8 positions matching TRBD2. V lost 10 bases to trimming and J lost 1 base; unmatched junction nucleotides: 2. Germline CDR1 and CDR2: ENHRY and SYGVKD. The CDR3 has 13 amino acids. CDR3 in amino acids: CATAGGNTGELFF. Written as DNA, the CDR3 is TGTGCCACCGCGGGGGGGAACACCGGGGAGCTGTTTTTT.

This clonotype occurred a few times. This chain connects TRBV3-1 to TRBJ2-3, with D possibly called TRBD1 or TRBD2 (5 bases each). The CDR3 loop spans 19 amino acids. Germline values: CDR1 LGHDT, CDR2 YNNKEL (reference sequence). V lost 3 bases and J 7 bases, leaving 29 bases between the germline ends. In DNA, the CDR3 is TGTGCCAGCAGCCAGGGGCGGTTCCACCGGGACCAACCGTACTATACGCAGTATTTT. Its translation: CASSQGRFHRDQPYYTQYF.

This clonotype was observed a few times. The chain carries TRBV10-2 and TRBJ1-6; no clear D gene. The V and J ends lost 6 bases and 7 bases respectively, with 13 bases between them. The CDR3 sequence is 14 residues long. CDR1 is WSHSY, CDR2 SAAADI, per germline. The CDR3 is CASRTLGRNSPLHF. The CDR3 nucleotides read TGCGCCAGCAGGACCCTCGGAAGAAATTCACCCCTCCACTTT.

This clonotype was recorded at least ten times. The V and J genes are TRBV28 and TRBJ1-6; no reliable D call. The V end lost 8 bases, the J end lost 6 bases, and 8 bases lay between the germline ends. Germline CDR1 reads MDHEN; CDR2 reads SYDVKM. The CDR3 contains 12 residues. CDR3 protein: CASSKLNSPLHF. CDR3 bases: TGTGCCAGCTCTAAGCTTAATTCACCCCTCCACTTT.

The rearrangement links TRBV4-2 to TRBJ2-1; 8 bases fit TRBD2. There are 14 residues in the CDR3. Germline V CDR1 and CDR2: LGHNA, YNFKEQ. With 0 bases clipped from V and 8 bases from J, the junction kept 3 bases outside the gene matches. DNA of the CDR3: TGTGCCAGCAGCCAAGATAGAGCGGGGGATGAGCAGTTCTTC. Its protein product is CASSQDRAGDEQFF.

The CDR3 spells CASSLGGSGSGNTIYF. The CDR3 DNA sequence: TGTGCCAGCAGCTTGGGGGGGTCCGGCTCTGGAAACACCATATATTTT. V usage is TRBV7-2 and J usage is TRBJ1-3; tentatively, D is TRBD1 (5 bases). In germline, CDR1 is SGHTA, CDR2 FQGNSA. Trimming left V 3 bases short and J 0 bases short, with 12 bases between. The CDR3 spans 16 residues.

The J gene is TRBJ2-5, the V gene TRBV6-2 or TRBV6-3; 7 bases agree with TRBD2. Losses at the gene ends were 2 bases for V and 3 bases for J; bases not matched to a gene: 9. The CDR3 contains 16 residues. CDR1 is MNHEY, CDR2 SVGEGT, per germline. The CDR3 spells CASSYPELAGEETQYF. CDR3 nucleotides: TGTGCCAGCAGTTACCCGGAGCTGGCGGGGGAAGAGACCCAGTACTTC.

The chain is built from TRBV9 and TRBJ1-6; TRBD1 aligns across 9 bases. Germline CDR1 reads SGDLS; CDR2 reads YYNGEE. This CDR3 has 14 residues. The V and J ends lost 2 bases and 8 bases, in that order; junction bases with no gene match: 2. The CDR3 nucleotides are TGTGCCAGCAGCGTGAGGACAGGGGATTCACCCCTCCACTTT. The encoded protein is CASSVRTGDSPLHF.